Reported below is one TCR beta chain. Its antigen is as yet unknown. Via MiXCR, TCRdb re-called the 5' RACE reads, giving one row per CDR3 protein. The sample lists roughly 330,000 distinct CDR3 sequences, around 7% occurring once. These data originate in a study of T cells after yellow fever vaccination. Overall study context: Preparation of fractions with low cell numbers was performed using SMART-Seq v4 Ultra Low Input. Notes on the study in general: The CD4 and CD8 compartments had a small share of their clonotypes in common. It was the secondary response that reached its peak faster, day 5 versus 15, but it was weaker.

CDR1 and CDR2 from the germline V gene are SEHNR and FQNEAQ (reference sequence). The CDR3 runs 15 residues. V shed 5 bases and J 7 bases; nucleotides not matched to a gene: 8. The TCR comes from a man between 18 and 29 years old who received the YFV17D yellow fever vaccine. Sequencing was performed on PBMCs, taken more than 35 days after the first yellow fever vaccination. This chain links TRBV7-9 with TRBJ2-1; 10 positions agree with TRBD2. CDR3 DNA sequence: TGTGCCAGCAGCCCCCGGGGTAGCGGGGGGAATGAGCAGTTCTTC. It codes for CASSPRGSGGNEQFF.